Listed here is a single T cell receptor beta chain. Its antigen is unknown. This entry is derived from a study of shared clonotypes between healthy human individuals. This CDR3 has 16 amino acids. V lost 2 bases to trimming and J lost 6 bases; unmatched junction nucleotides: 11. Per the germline V gene, CDR1 is SGHTA and CDR2 is FQGNSA. Deep-level assay runs were performed. Sequencing was performed with immunoSEQ multiplex PCR; in TCRdb, only in-frame clones are kept and a portion is missing. The data contain around 1.6 million clones, nearly 99% of them singletons. Notes on the study in general: The study found roughly 5.3% of naive CD4 clonotypes shared across four donors.

The receptor was derived from a man aged 25 to 40 in good health. The sequencing input was naive CD4+ T cells sorted from blood. Subset here: CD45RA+ positively selected. V usage is TRBV7-2 and J usage is TRBJ2-3; 7 bases are shared with TRBD2. The CDR3 sequence: CASSLNSGYAGDTQYF. CDR3 bases: TGTGCCAGCAGCTTAAATAGCGGGTACGCCGGGGATACGCAGTATTTT. Combining the CDR3 with reference TRBV7-2 and TRBJ2-3 gives the whole variable domain GAGVSQSPSNKVTEKGKDVELRCDPISGHTALYWYRQSLGQGLEFLIYFQGNSAPDKSGLPSDRFSAERTGGSVSTLTIQRTQQEDSAVYLCASSLNSGYAGDTQYFGPGTRLTVL.